Included here is one T cell receptor beta chain sequence, with context. Its antigen remains undetermined. Per-nucleotide qualities are absent, and no much larger clonotype sits a single base away. Peripheral blood CD8+ and CD4+ T cells from healthy donors, Susac syndrome patients and multiple sclerosis patients were profiled by high-throughput TCR beta sequencing. The Susac syndrome patients fulfilled recently defined diagnostic criteria for definite or probable disease. CD8+ TEMRA cells were enriched by FACS, while bulk CD8+ and CD4+ T cells were purified by magnetic negative isolation. Blood was drawn into EDTA tubes, processed within 24 hours, and PBMCs were isolated by density gradient centrifugation. PBMCs intended for TCR sequencing were cryopreserved in liquid nitrogen and were subsequently thawed in a 37 degrees C water bath. A purity of at least 90% was achieved for sorted or isolated CD4+, CD8+ and CD8+ TEMRA cells.

This sample is part of a study of CD8 T cells in Susac syndrome (dated by TCRdb to the late 2010s). Describing the broader study: Of the Susac syndrome patients who were sequenced, more than five had clinically active disease and about 8 were in clinical remission. At blood withdrawal, Susac syndrome patients were therapy-naive, treated with corticosteroids (with IVIg additionally given to some), or treated with IVIg alone. CD8+ T cell repertoire clonality was compared between more than 9 healthy donors, approximately 14 Susac syndrome patients and approximately 16 multiple sclerosis patients. The study used repertoire sequencing to test whether antigen drove CD8+ T cell activation and differentiation in Susac syndrome.

The junction carries 14 bases between V and J, which are trimmed by 7 bases and 4 bases respectively. The germline V gene sets CDR1 to MDHEN and CDR2 to SYDVKM. From its cysteine to its phenylalanine, the CDR3 spans 13 amino acids. Just the 39-base CDR3 DNA is kept, in frame starting at base 1. Beyond this particular receptor, the publication reports: The TCR sequencing and HLA analysis was acknowledged to have included a relatively small number of individuals. Clonal expansion was observed in Susac syndrome CD8+ repertoires, with the highest expansion in CD8+ TEMRA cells and greater expansion in clinically active than in remitting patients. In the total CD8+ and CD8+ TEMRA repertoires, 15 to 20 and five Susac-specific public clones, respectively, were identified.

RNA was extracted using the RNeasy kit, and roughly 0.45 to 1 microgram was reverse transcribed with random hexamers. The immunoSEQ multiplex PCR assay, covering 54 Vbeta and 13 Jbeta segments, was used to amplify TCR beta CDR3 regions. PCR amplification bias was corrected by using a synthetic template baseline for primer optimization and computational correction. The original methods were these. Reads were assigned to V, D and J genes according to IMGT and analyzed in immunoSEQ Analyzer, with only productive sequences retained. Clonality was calculated as one minus the Shannon entropy normalized by log2 of the number of productive unique sequences. For each patient and control, public and private clones were evaluated among the 100 most prevalent clones. Clones were defined as Susac-specific when absent from the healthy and MS cohorts, from over 950 published viral clones and from other ImmuneACCESS disease sequences. TCRdb reprocessing: public reads trimmed at Q25 with fastp, clones called with MiXCR, in-frame beta chains kept. Identical CDR3 proteins give one entry, which carries the most common genes and DNA. These V and J calls originate from TCRdb's pipeline instead of the authors' own analysis. This sample holds some 100,000 distinct CDR3 sequences; 95% were observed only once. 0.3% to 0.35% of the sample rests with the top ten.

The sequence came from a human donor with Susac syndrome. Input material: CD8+ T cells from PBMCs. The chain is assembled from TRBV28 and TRBJ2-7, with an unclear D gene assignment. The nucleotide sequence reads as follows: TGTGCCAGCACCCCCTCTTTGCGATACGAGCAGTACTTC. This is translated as CASTPSLRYEQYF.